The 17 T cell receptor beta chains presented below share a single source sample, sequenced in a study of T cell repertoires in cytomegalovirus infection. TCRdb redid the calling of the reads with MiXCR, one entry per CDR3 protein. The data contain hundreds of thousands of distinct CDR3 sequences, 35% of them singletons. The sample taken for sequencing was PBMCs. These receptors all come from a human donor in good health (CMV status not recorded). Some clones in this sample may be carry-over from other donors' samples.

Comment on this clonotype: A much larger clone lies a single base off, so this may be a read error. The J gene is TRBJ1-1, the V gene TRBV7-8, with 7 bases lining up with TRBD1. V gave up 6 bases and J gave up 0 bases; unmatched junction bases: 7. Germline values: CDR1 SGHVS, CDR2 FQNEAQ. CDR3 length: 15 residues. CDR3: CASSSAGGMNTEAFF. CDR3 nucleotide sequence: TGTGCCAGCAGTTCCGCAGGGGGAATGAACACTGAAGCTTTCTTT.

This clonotype was counted ten times or more. The V gene is TRBV7-2, the J gene TRBJ1-2; 7 bases are shared with TRBD1. This CDR3 spans 15 amino acids. Germline CDR1 is SGHTA and CDR2 is FQGNSA. Trimming removed 4 bases from V and 4 bases from J; junction bases left unmatched: 9. The CDR3 DNA reads as TGTGCCAGCAGCTCCTTGACAGGGTTGGGCTATGGCTACACCTTC. Translation gives CASSSLTGLGYGYTF.

This chain links TRBV5-5 with TRBJ1-4; D unresolved. V lost 0 bases, J lost 5 bases, and 5 bases lay in between. The CDR3 length is 13 residues. From germline, CDR1 is SGHKS and CDR2 YYEKEE (reference sequence). The CDR3 sequence: CASSLDLNEKLFF. The DNA for the CDR3 is TGTGCCAGCAGCTTGGACCTAAATGAAAAACTGTTTTTT.

This clonotype was seen a single time. The junction and the germline gene differ at one end; a read error may be behind it. The chain couples TRBV2 to TRBJ2-6; 10 bases agree with TRBD1. This CDR3 is 17 amino acids long. Germline CDR1 is SNHLY and CDR2 is FYNNEI. In DNA form, the CDR3 reads TGTGCCGGCAGTGGAAGGGACAGGGGCTCTGGGGCCAACGTCCTGACTTTC. Protein: CAGSGRDRGSGANVLTF.

Notes on this clonotype: A read error may explain this, as a much larger clone is one base away. CDR3 in DNA: TGTGCCAGCAGCCACGGGGGGACCAATTCACCCCTCCAATTT. Translation: CASSHGGTNSPLQF. This chain connects TRBV7-9 to TRBJ1-6, with D possibly matching TRBD1 (5 bases). This CDR3 is 14 amino acids long. Germline V gene lookup returns CDR1 SEHNR and CDR2 FQNEAQ (reference sequence).

This chain connects TRBV7-9 to TRBJ2-1, with 9 bases fitting TRBD1. Trimming removed 5 bases from V and 5 bases from J; junction bases left unmatched: 7. The CDR3 totals 15 residues. The germline V gene encodes CDR1 SEHNR and CDR2 FQNEAQ (reference sequence). The CDR3 spells CASSRKDRGHNEQFF. The CDR3 bases are TGTGCCAGCAGCCGCAAGGACAGGGGACACAATGAGCAGTTCTTC.

V gene TRBV7-9 combines with J gene TRBJ1-4, with 11 bases aligning to TRBD1. Germline V lookup: CDR1 SEHNR, CDR2 FQNEAQ (reference sequence). With 5 bases clipped from V and 8 bases from J, the junction kept 13 bases outside the gene matches. The CDR3 contains 17 residues. The CDR3 nucleotides read TGTGCCAGCAGCCCCGGACAGGGGGCCGCAGTTTGGGAAAAACTGTTTTTT. As protein: CASSPGQGAAVWEKLFF. The full variable domain, completed using reference TRBV7-9 and TRBJ1-4, is DTGVSQNPRHKITKRGQNVTFRCDPISEHNRLYWYRQTLGQGPEFLTYFQNEAQLEKSRLLSDRFSAERPKGSFSTLEIQRTEQGDSAMYLCASSPGQGAAVWEKLFFGSGTQLSVL.

This chain connects TRBV5-1 to TRBJ2-5; 9 bases match TRBD2. There are 16 residues in the CDR3. Germline-derived CDR1 and CDR2 are SGHRS and YFSETQ. V dropped 0 bases and J dropped 5; count of bases not matched to a gene: 8. The CDR3 DNA reads as TGCGCCAGCAGCTTGGAGGCTAGCGGGGCTGGGGAGACCCAGTACTTC. Its translation is CASSLEASGAGETQYF.

This clonotype was counted only a few times. The chain is built from TRBV4-1 and TRBJ2-5; D assignment may be TRBD1 or TRBD2 (6 bases each). Between the trimmed V and J ends, which lost 0 bases and 9 bases, there was a span of 14 bases. CDR1 and CDR2 from the germline V gene are MGHRA and YSYEKL. The CDR3 sequence is 14 residues long. This CDR3 reads CASSQDTGWEAQYF. CDR3 nucleotide sequence: TGCGCCAGCAGCCAAGATACAGGGTGGGAGGCCCAGTACTTC.

This clonotype turned up a few times. This chain links TRBV19 with TRBJ2-1; 7 nucleotides align to TRBD1. Germline assignment: CDR1 LNHDA and CDR2 SQIVND (reference sequence). The V and J ends lost 7 bases and 6 bases, in that order; junction bases with no gene match: 9. The CDR3 length is 14 residues. CDR3 coding DNA: TGTGCCAGTACCGCAGGGGGTAAGCGCAATGAGCAGTTCTTC. Translated, it gives CASTAGGKRNEQFF.

This clonotype was seen a few times. This chain joins TRBV24-1 and TRBJ2-1; 10 positions match TRBD2. The junction had 0 bases not matched to a gene; V was cut back by 6 bases and J by 5 bases. Germline CDR1 KGHDR, CDR2 SFDVKD. The length of the CDR3 is 13 residues. The CDR3 coding sequence is TGTGCCACCAGTACTAGCGGGAACAATGAGCAGTTCTTC. Encoded protein: CATSTSGNNEQFF.

The genes are TRBV5-4 and TRBJ1-4, with 11 bases that match TRBD1. The CDR3 totals 15 residues. J lost 8 bases, V lost 4 bases, and 7 bases had no gene match. Germline CDR1 reads SGHNT; CDR2 reads YYREEE (reference sequence). CDR3 residues: CASSPTGQGVEKLFF. Here the CDR3 DNA reads TGTGCCAGCAGCCCAACGGGACAGGGGGTGGAAAAACTGTTTTTT.

In this sample, this clonotype turned up many times. This chain connects TRBV28 to TRBJ2-3; D not certain. The germline gives CDR1 MDHEN, CDR2 SYDVKM. The CDR3 has 13 amino acids. Trimming left V 1 base short and J 6 bases short, with 8 bases between. The CDR3 is CASSLSGPDTQYF. The CDR3 DNA sequence: TGTGCCAGCAGTTTATCAGGTCCGGATACGCAGTATTTT.

The chain joins TRBV11-3 to TRBJ2-2; 15 nucleotides agree with TRBD2. Germline V gene lookup returns CDR1 SGHNT and CDR2 YENEEA. CDR3 length: 17 amino acids. The J segment lost 5 bases and the V segment lost 5 bases, leaving 6 bases of the junction unmatched. Here the CDR3 reads CASSPGLAGGTTGELFF. In nucleotides, the CDR3 is TGTGCCAGCAGCCCGGGACTAGCGGGAGGTACAACCGGGGAGCTGTTTTTT. Variable domain in full (rest from reference TRBV11-3 and TRBJ2-2): EAGVVQSPRYKIIEKKQPVAFWCNPISGHNTLYWYLQNLGQGPELLIRYENEEAVDDSQLPKDRFSAERLKGVDSTLKIQPAELGDSAVYLCASSPGLAGGTTGELFFGEGSRLTVL.

The genes are TRBV7-8 and TRBJ1-5; TRBD1 might be the D (5 bases). The germline V gene has CDR1 SGHVS and CDR2 FQNEAQ. V was shortened by 2 bases and J by 0 bases, with 11 bases between the two germline ends. CDR3 length: 16 residues. For the CDR3, the DNA is TGTGCCAGCAGCTTAACTCAGGGTATTAGCAATCAGCCCCAGCATTTT. Its protein is CASSLTQGISNQPQHF.

This clonotype has ten or more counts. The genes are TRBV7-2 and TRBJ2-7, with a tentative D call TRBD2 (6 bases). The CDR3 is made up of 17 amino acids. V lost 1 base to trimming and J lost 0 bases, with 16 bases between them. The germline V gene encodes CDR1 SGHTA and CDR2 FQGNSA. The CDR3 loop reads CASSLGSGLARSYEQYF. CDR3 DNA sequence: TGTGCCAGCAGCTTAGGTTCCGGCCTAGCGCGCTCCTACGAGCAGTACTTC.

Turning to this clonotype: The CDR3 carries no conserved terminal phenylalanine or tryptophan, so it likely arises from a read error. The J gene is TRBJ2-7, the V gene TRBV28; the D is unclear. Trimming took 2 bases from V and 4 from J, leaving 6 bases between them. Germline CDR1 MDHEN, CDR2 SYDVKM. The CDR3 consists of 12 residues. The CDR3 protein is CASSLAVYEQYC. Written as DNA, the CDR3 is TGTGCCAGCAGTTTAGCGGTTTACGAGCAGTACTGC.